Only a few counts were recorded for the clone carrying this TCR beta chain. What it recognizes is unknown. With 10 bases removed from V and 5 bases from J, the gap between germline ends came to 8 bases. CDR3 length: 10 residues. Germline CDR1 reads MNHEY; CDR2 reads SVGAGI. Time point meaning: longitudinal time-point 1 (baseline). Every sequencing run gave over 190 million TCR-beta sequences, taken from 15-18 subjects. TCRdb reprocessed the 5' RACE reads with MiXCR, giving one entry per CDR3 protein. The table has 70,000 to 75,000 distinct CDR3 sequences, 12% to 15% seen once. The data derive from a study of neurological immune-mediated disorders. General observations from the study: While HTLV-1-associated myelopathy showed the greatest TCR clonal expansion, multiple sclerosis showed the least, falling below healthy controls.

Input material: PBMCs. V and J are TRBV6-5 and TRBJ1-2, with unresolved D. The receptor's source is a female donor with HTLV-1-associated myelopathy (HAM/TSP). Written as DNA, the CDR3 is TGTGCCACCTATGGGTATGGCTACACCTTC. As protein: CATYGYGYTF.